This T cell receptor (beta chain) was identified in a study of Graves' ophthalmopathy and Graves' hyperthyroidism. Study conclusions and caveats: Most expanded thyroid clonotypes above 0.001 frequency also appeared in blood.

Ophthalmopathic donors had moderate-to-severe activity, CAS ≥3 and NOSPECS ≥4, with disease that had lasted under 3 months. Germline V gives CDR1 DFQATT, CDR2 SNEGSKA (reference sequence). CDR3 length equals 12 residues. With 2 bases removed from V and 4 bases from J, the gap between germline ends came to 6 bases. The sequenced template was RNA, covering the TCR beta CDR3 region. RT-PCR with HTBI primers came first, then second-round multiplex PCR. MiXCR, applied by TCRdb to the multiplex PCR reads, yields one record per CDR3 protein. This sample has about 400,000 distinct CDR3 sequences; approximately 20% occur once, and the top ten carry around 1.5%. This clonotype was detected ten times or more. Its cognate antigen is unknown.

The sample was peripheral blood. This TCR came from a woman aged 18-30 years with Graves' ophthalmopathy. This rearrangement joins TRBV20-1 to TRBJ1-5; no definite D call. The CDR3 loop is CSARMANQPQHF. For the CDR3, the DNA is TGCAGTGCTAGAATGGCAAATCAGCCCCAGCATTTT.